This TCR beta chain came from a study of blood T cell repertoires in COVID-19. Study-level information: There were acute and convalescent COVID-19 samples, and they came from the United States, Italy and Spain. T cells, B-cell-depleted T cells, or PBMCs supplied cDNA or gDNA.

The table came from immunoSEQ multiplex PCR; TCRdb's copy has only in-frame clones and leaves some out. The repertoire includes 150,000 to 200,000 clones, roughly 93% of them detected once, and about 2.5% sits in the top ten. This CDR3 is 16 amino acids long. V lost 0 bases and J 4 bases, leaving 17 bases between the germline ends. CDR1 and CDR2 from the germline V gene are SGHRS and YFSETQ. The chain uses TRBV5-1 and TRBJ2-7; D is undetermined. This TCR was recovered from a young man with acute or convalescent COVID-19. Sequencing was carried out using peripheral blood. In DNA form, the CDR3 reads TGCGCCAGCAGCTTGGGGATGCTCCTTGGAGTGTACGAGCAGTACTTC. Protein sequence: CASSLGMLLGVYEQYF.